What follows describes a single TCR beta chain. Its target antigen remains unknown. Within one base of it there is no much larger clone, and no base qualities were kept. For CDR1 and CDR2, the germline V gene (reference sequence) lists LNHNV and YYDKDF. V is reduced by 5 bases and J by 3 bases, leaving a spacing of 17 bases between them. Measured from the cysteine to the phenylalanine, the CDR3 is 16 residues long. Kept here is only the CDR3 DNA, which spans 48 bases and is read in frame from base 1. TCRbeta CDR3 regions were amplified from genomic DNA using the immunoSEQ Assay, a bias-controlled multiplex PCR. Processing in the source paper ran as follows. The number of nucleated cells in each sample was estimated by amplification of reference gene primers within the assay. To quantify the absolute abundance of each unique TCRbeta CDR3 rearrangement, sequence reads were collapsed and filtered. Productive Simpson clonality was computed per sample as the square root of Simpson's diversity index over productive rearrangements. TCRdb carries this immuneACCESS record with in-frame sequences only. Its versions omit some clonotypes, under half of them owing to an unresolved V gene in the studies checked, with the rest unexplained. V and J calls and clone size come straight from that table; D and trimming were deduced from the DNA. The sample data list 350,000 to 400,000 clones, and approximately 84% of these were observed just once. 2.5% to 3.5% of the sample lies in the top ten.

The entry originates in a study of blood T cell repertoires in COVID-19 (dated by TCRdb to the early 2020s). For context, the study as a whole: Samples covering the acute and convalescent phases of COVID-19 were provided by collaborators in the United States, Italy and Spain. The repertoires were released in a freely available public database meant as a resource for research on the immune response to SARS-CoV-2. The sample metadata nearly always contained a de-identified subject ID, COVID-19 status, age in years and sex. Deeply sampled blood TCRbeta repertoires from subjects exposed to, actively infected with, or recovered from COVID-19 were included in the dataset. Where HLA class I and class II types were available, the types were taken from metadata supplied by the sample provider, not from assay-based typing. Samples were obtained from the ongoing ImmuneRACE study (first 160 participants) and from 950 to 1,500 subjects provided by 6 global collaborators. The material from the prospective study consisted of cDNA or gDNA derived from T cells, B-cell-depleted T cells, or PBMCs.

The full study reports these points: How much clinical and demographic metadata was included differed by source and by participant, and the metadata was provided uncurated.

Participants in the prospective study were enrolled through a virtual design, were aged about 18 to 89 years, and lived in roughly 24 United States geographic areas. Cohort assignment in the prospective study relied on participant-reported clinical history from a screening survey and a study questionnaire. ImmuneRACE Cohort 3 recovered participants were defined by two consecutive negative NP/OP PCR tests, healthcare professional clearance, or symptom resolution. Mobile phlebotomists in the prospective study collected whole blood, serum and a nasopharyngeal or oropharyngeal swab from every participant. Over a roughly two-month period, participants in the prospective study had the option of providing additional blood draws and questionnaires. Before DNA extraction, blood samples from the prospective study were shipped at room temperature or frozen.

The sample was PBMCs or T cells enriched from blood (not recorded which). Recombination joined TRBV15 with TRBJ1-5; no D gene can be assigned with confidence. The clonotype originates from a woman aged 30 to 39 who had recovered from COVID-19. The CDR3 has the sequence CATSVGRGPPNQPQHF. The nucleotide sequence is given as TGTGCCACCAGCGTGGGGAGAGGCCCTCCCAATCAGCCCCAGCATTTT.